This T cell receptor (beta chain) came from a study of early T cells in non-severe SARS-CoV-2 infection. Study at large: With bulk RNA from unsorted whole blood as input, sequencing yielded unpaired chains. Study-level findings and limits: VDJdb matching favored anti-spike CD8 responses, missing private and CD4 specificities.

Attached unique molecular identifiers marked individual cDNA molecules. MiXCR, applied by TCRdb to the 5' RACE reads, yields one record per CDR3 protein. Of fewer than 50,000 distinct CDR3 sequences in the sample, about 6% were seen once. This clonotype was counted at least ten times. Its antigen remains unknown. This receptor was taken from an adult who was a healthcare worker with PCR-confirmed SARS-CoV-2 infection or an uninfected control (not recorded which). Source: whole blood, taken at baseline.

The CDR3 reads CANLAWGRASTDTQYF. DNA of the CDR3: TGTGCCAACCTGGCGTGGGGGAGAGCCTCCACAGATACGCAGTATTTT. This rearrangement joins TRBV2 to TRBJ2-3; the D gene could be TRBD1 or TRBD2 (5 bases each). Trimming shortened V by 10 bases and J by 2 bases, and 22 bases separated the two germline ends. The CDR3 has 16 residues. Germline V lookup: CDR1 SNHLY, CDR2 FYNNEI.